These 15 T cell receptor beta chains share one sample of origin, sequenced in a study of identical twins. Via MiXCR, TCRdb re-called the 5' RACE reads, giving one row per CDR3 protein. The sample includes 1.5 million or so distinct CDR3 sequences, 32% of them seen just once. The sample consisted of cord blood. The origin of the receptors is a newborn girl in good health.

This clonotype was seen more than once but under ten times. The chain couples TRBV13 to TRBJ2-5; no firm D call. TRBJ2-7 explains the end of the DNA better; the J call may be wrong. CDR1 and CDR2 from the germline V gene are PRHDT and FYEKMQ (reference sequence). The CDR3 has 12 residues. CDR3 amino acids: CASSLGFSEQYF. In DNA form, the CDR3 reads TGTGCCAGCAGCCTCGGGTTTAGCGAGCAGTACTTC.

Only a few counts were recorded for this clonotype. The chain is built from TRBV11-1 and TRBJ2-7; 8 nucleotides agree with TRBD2. The CDR3 is 16 amino acids. With 4 bases clipped from V and 2 bases from J, the junction kept 10 bases outside the gene matches. The germline gives CDR1 SGHAT, CDR2 FQDESV (reference sequence). The CDR3 DNA follows: TGTGCCAGCAGCTATGGGCGTCTAGCGGGCCCCTACGAGCAGTACTTC. Translation gives CASSYGRLAGPYEQYF.

The V gene is TRBV7-9, the J gene TRBJ1-5; D gene ambiguous. The CDR3 is made up of 16 amino acids. The germline V gene encodes CDR1 SEHNR and CDR2 FQNEAQ (reference sequence). V was shortened by 1 base and J by 2 bases, with 12 bases between the two germline ends. CDR3 nucleotides: TGTGCCAGCAGCTTAGAAGGGAGTGGGGGCAATCAGCCCCAGCATTTT. It is translated as CASSLEGSGGNQPQHF.

J is TRBJ2-5 and V is TRBV6-5; TRBD1 might be the D (5 bases). With the DNA end fitting TRBJ2-7 better, the J assignment may be wrong. Per the germline V gene, CDR1 is MNHEY and CDR2 is SVGAGI. CDR3 length: 13 amino acids. Written as DNA, the CDR3 is TGTGCCAGCGCCCCGCGTAGGACAAACGAGCAGTACTTC. Translated, it gives CASAPRRTNEQYF.

The rearrangement uses TRBV6-2 or TRBV6-3 and TRBJ2-5; no clear D gene. The J call could be wrong; TRBJ2-7 is a better fit for the DNA end. Germline V CDR1 and CDR2: MNHEY, SVGEGT. The CDR3 length is 13 residues. CDR3 nucleotides: TGTGCCAGCAGTTACTCTTATAACTACGAGCAGTACTTC. The encoded protein is CASSYSYNYEQYF.

V and J are TRBV20-1 and TRBJ2-7; 7 nucleotides agree with TRBD2. CDR3 length: 15 residues. The germline CDR1 and CDR2 sequences are DFQATT and SNEGSKA (reference sequence). J lost 0 bases, V lost 3 bases, and 8 bases had no gene match. Here the CDR3 reads CSASGSGAFSYEQYF. The CDR3 nucleotides are TGCAGTGCTAGCGGGAGCGGGGCGTTCTCCTACGAGCAGTACTTC.

J is TRBJ2-2 and V is TRBV9; 8 positions agree with TRBD2. CDR1 is SGDLS, CDR2 YYNGEE, per germline. This CDR3 spans 16 amino acids. The trim removed 1 base at V and 7 bases at J, leaving 9 bases unmatched. The CDR3 here is CASSVSGGADGGELFF. As DNA, the CDR3 is TGTGCCAGCAGCGTATCCGGGGGGGCCGATGGCGGGGAGCTGTTTTTT.

The CDR3 loop reads CASNPGQGIRSYEQYF. The CDR3, as DNA: TGTGCCAGCAATCCGGGACAGGGAATCCGCTCCTACGAGCAGTACTTC. The chain recombines TRBV12-3 or TRBV12-4 with TRBJ2-7, with 9 bases identical to TRBD1. Losses at the gene ends were 7 bases for V and 0 bases for J; bases not matched to a gene: 10. The CDR3 has 16 amino acids.

This clonotype was seen a handful of times. The gene calls are TRBV11-2 and TRBJ1-2; 7 nucleotides match TRBD1. The V and J ends lost 4 bases and 0 bases, in that order; junction bases with no gene match: 11. The CDR3 has 17 amino acids. CDR1 is SGHAT, CDR2 FQNNGV, per germline. The CDR3 DNA reads TGTGCCAGCAGCTCCAATTCACAGGGGCCAGCTAACTATGGCTACACCTTC. It specifies CASSSNSQGPANYGYTF.

This chain uses TRBV2 with TRBJ2-1, with 13 bases matching TRBD2. Germline lookup yields CDR1 SNHLY and CDR2 FYNNEI. This CDR3 has 12 residues. With V trimmed by 6 bases and J by 15 bases, 5 bases remained unmatched. CDR3: CASRGLAGTRFF. The CDR3 bases are TGTGCCAGCAGGGGACTAGCGGGGACTAGGTTCTTC. The complete variable domain, with remaining parts taken from reference TRBV2 and TRBJ2-1, reads EPEVTQTPSHQVTQMGQEVILRCVPISNHLYFYWYRQILGQKVEFLVSFYNNEISEKSEIFDDQFSVERPDGSNFTLKIRSTKLEDSAMYFCASRGLAGTRFFGPGTRLTVL.

This clonotype has just a few counts. This chain connects TRBV20-1 to TRBJ2-5; 10 positions match TRBD1. Germline-derived CDR1 and CDR2 are DFQATT and SNEGSKA (reference sequence). This CDR3 is built from 13 residues. V lost 5 bases to trimming and J lost 5 bases; unmatched junction nucleotides: 5. In DNA, the CDR3 is TGCAGTGCTGGGGGACAGGGGTGGGAGACCCAGTACTTC. Protein sequence: CSAGGQGWETQYF.

J is TRBJ1-2 and V is TRBV7-2; D gene uncertain. CDR1 is SGHTA, CDR2 FQGNSA, per germline. This CDR3 is built from 14 residues. Trimming cost V 0 bases and J 1 base, with 6 bases left between them. CDR3 protein: CASSLALRNYGYTF. In nucleotides, the CDR3 is TGTGCCAGCAGCTTAGCGCTACGTAACTATGGCTACACCTTC. Looking up the rest from reference TRBV7-2 and TRBJ1-2 gives the full variable domain: GAGVSQSPSNKVTEKGKDVELRCDPISGHTALYWYRQSLGQGLEFLIYFQGNSAPDKSGLPSDRFSAERTGGSVSTLTIQRTQQEDSAVYLCASSLALRNYGYTFGSGTRLTVV.

The chain has TRBV11-2 and TRBJ2-1, with TRBD2 identical over 8 bases. Per the germline V gene, CDR1 is SGHAT and CDR2 is FQNNGV. Germline trimming cut 5 bases from V and 4 bases from J; bases unmatched to any gene: 4. This CDR3 has 14 residues. CDR3 coding DNA: TGTGCCAGCAGCGTGGGACTAGTGTACAATGAGCAGTTCTTC. Residues: CASSVGLVYNEQFF.

This chain links TRBV3-1 with TRBJ1-6; TRBD1 matches 9 bases. The germline gives CDR1 LGHDT, CDR2 YNNKEL (reference sequence). The CDR3 has 14 residues. V lost 6 bases, J lost 7 bases, and 4 bases stayed unmatched. CDR3 loop: CASSGQGINSPLHF. The CDR3 DNA reads TGTGCCAGCAGTGGACAGGGGATAAATTCACCCCTCCACTTT.

This clonotype was found many times. V is TRBV9 and J is TRBJ2-1; 8 nucleotides align to TRBD2. The J segment lost 2 bases and the V segment lost 0 bases, leaving 1 base of the junction unmatched. CDR3 size: 15 residues. In germline, CDR1 is SGDLS, CDR2 YYNGEE. CDR3 sequence: CASSVDGGAYNEQFF. In DNA form, the CDR3 reads TGTGCCAGCAGCGTAGACGGGGGGGCCTACAATGAGCAGTTCTTC.